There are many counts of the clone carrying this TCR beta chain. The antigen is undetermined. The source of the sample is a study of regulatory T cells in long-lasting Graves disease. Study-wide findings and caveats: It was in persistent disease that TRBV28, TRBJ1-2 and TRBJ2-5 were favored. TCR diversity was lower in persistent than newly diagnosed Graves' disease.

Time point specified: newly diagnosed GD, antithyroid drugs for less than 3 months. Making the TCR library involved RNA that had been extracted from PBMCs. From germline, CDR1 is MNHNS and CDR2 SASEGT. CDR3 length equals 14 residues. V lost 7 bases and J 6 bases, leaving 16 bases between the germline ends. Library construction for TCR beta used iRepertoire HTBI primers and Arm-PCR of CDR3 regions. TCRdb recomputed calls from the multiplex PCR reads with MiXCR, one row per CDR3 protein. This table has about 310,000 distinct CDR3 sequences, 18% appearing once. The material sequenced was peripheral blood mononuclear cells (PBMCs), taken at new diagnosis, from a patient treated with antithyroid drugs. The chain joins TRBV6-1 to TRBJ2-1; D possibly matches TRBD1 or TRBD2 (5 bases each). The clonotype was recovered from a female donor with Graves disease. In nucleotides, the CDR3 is TGTGCCAGCAATCCGGGACCCAAAGGCAATGAGCAGTTCTTC. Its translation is CASNPGPKGNEQFF.